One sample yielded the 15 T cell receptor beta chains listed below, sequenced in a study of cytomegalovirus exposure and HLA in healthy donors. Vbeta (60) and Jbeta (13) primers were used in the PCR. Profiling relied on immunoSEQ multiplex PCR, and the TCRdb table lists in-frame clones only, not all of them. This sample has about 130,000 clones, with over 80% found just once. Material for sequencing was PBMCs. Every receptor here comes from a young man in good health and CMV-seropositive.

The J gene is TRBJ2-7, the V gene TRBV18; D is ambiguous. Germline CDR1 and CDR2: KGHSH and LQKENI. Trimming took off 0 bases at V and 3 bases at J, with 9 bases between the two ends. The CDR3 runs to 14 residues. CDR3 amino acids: CASSPPWFGYEQYF. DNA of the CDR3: TGTGCCAGCTCACCACCGTGGTTCGGCTACGAGCAGTACTTC.

DNA for the CDR3: TGTGCCAGCAGACGGGGACAGGCTTTTGAAGCTTTCTTT. As protein: CASRRGQAFEAFF. The chain combines TRBV7-9 with TRBJ1-1, with 8 bases identical to TRBD1. Germline V CDR1 and CDR2: SEHNR, FQNEAQ (reference sequence). V trimming: 6 bases; J trimming: 7 bases; junction bases outside the gene matches: 7. This CDR3 spans 13 amino acids.

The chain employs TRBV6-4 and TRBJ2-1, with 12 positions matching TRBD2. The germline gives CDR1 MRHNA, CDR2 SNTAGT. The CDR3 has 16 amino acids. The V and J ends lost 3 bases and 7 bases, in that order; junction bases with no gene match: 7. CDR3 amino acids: CASSESASGGANEQFF. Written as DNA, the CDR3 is TGTGCCAGCAGTGAGTCAGCTAGCGGGGGGGCAAATGAGCAGTTCTTC.

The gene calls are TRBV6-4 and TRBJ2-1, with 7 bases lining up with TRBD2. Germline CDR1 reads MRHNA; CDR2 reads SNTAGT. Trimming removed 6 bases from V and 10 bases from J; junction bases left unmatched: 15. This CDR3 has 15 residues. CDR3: CASSLDLGGSNEQFF. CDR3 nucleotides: TGTGCCAGCAGCCTAGACCTCGGGGGGAGTAACGAGCAGTTCTTC.

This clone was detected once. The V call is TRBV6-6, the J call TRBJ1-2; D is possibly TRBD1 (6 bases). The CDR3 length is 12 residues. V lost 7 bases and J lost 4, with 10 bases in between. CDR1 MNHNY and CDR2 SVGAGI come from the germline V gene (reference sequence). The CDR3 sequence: CASTPDSYGYTF. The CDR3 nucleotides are TGTGCCAGCACCCCGGACAGCTATGGCTACACCTTC.

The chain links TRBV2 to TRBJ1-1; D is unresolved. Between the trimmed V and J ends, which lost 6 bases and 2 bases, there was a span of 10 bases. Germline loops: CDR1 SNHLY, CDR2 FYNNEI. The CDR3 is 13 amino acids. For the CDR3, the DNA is TGTGCCAGCAGGGAGGACCTTAACACTGAAGCTTTCTTT. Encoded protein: CASREDLNTEAFF.

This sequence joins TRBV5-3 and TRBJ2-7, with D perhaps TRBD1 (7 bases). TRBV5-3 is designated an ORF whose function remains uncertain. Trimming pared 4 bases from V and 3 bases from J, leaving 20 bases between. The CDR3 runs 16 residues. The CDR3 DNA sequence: TGTGCCAGAAGCCGTATGTCCAGGGGGGATGGCTACGAGCAGTACTTC. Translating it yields CARSRMSRGDGYEQYF.

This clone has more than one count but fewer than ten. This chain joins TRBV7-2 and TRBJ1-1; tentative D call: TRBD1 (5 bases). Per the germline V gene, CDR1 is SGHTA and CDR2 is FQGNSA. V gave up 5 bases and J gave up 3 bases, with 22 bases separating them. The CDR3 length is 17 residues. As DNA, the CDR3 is TGTGCCAGCAGCCCCCTAGGAGTTGGGGGGTCGCACACTGAAGCTTTCTTT. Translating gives CASSPLGVGGSHTEAFF.

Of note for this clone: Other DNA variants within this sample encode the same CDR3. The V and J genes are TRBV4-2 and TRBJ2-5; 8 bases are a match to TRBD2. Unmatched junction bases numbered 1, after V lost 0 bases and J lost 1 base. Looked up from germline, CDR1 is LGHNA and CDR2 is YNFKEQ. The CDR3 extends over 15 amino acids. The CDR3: CASSQDRGGQETQYF. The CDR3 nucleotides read TGTGCCAGCAGCCAAGATCGGGGGGGCCAAGAGACCCAGTACTTC.

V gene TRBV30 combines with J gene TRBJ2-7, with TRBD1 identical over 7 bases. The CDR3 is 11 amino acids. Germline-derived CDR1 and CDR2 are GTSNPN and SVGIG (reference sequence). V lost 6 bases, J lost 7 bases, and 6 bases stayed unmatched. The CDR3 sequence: CACYRGLEQYF. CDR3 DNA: TGTGCCTGTTACAGGGGTTTAGAGCAGTACTTC.

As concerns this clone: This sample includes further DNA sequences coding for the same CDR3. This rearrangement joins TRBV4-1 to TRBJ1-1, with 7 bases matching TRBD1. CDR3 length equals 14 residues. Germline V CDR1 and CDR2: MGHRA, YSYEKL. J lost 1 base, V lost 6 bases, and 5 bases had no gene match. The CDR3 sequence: CASSLGTANTEAFF. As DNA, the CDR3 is TGCGCCAGCAGTCTCGGGACAGCGAACACTGAAGCTTTCTTT.

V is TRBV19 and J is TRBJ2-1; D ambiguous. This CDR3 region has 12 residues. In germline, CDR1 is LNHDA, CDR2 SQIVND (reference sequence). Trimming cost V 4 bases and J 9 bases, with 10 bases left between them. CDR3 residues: CASSTPPSEQFF. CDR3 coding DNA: TGTGCCAGTAGTACCCCCCCTTCTGAGCAGTTCTTC. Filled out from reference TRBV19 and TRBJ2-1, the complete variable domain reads DGGITQSPKYLFRKEGQNVTLSCEQNLNHDAMYWYRQDPGQGLRLIYYSQIVNDFQKGDIAEGYSVSREKKESFPLTVTSAQKNPTAFYLCASSTPPSEQFFGPGTRLTVL.

Here the CDR3 DNA reads TGTGCCAGCAGTCCCCCCCCCGGGGGGGCCCCCGAGCAGTACTTC. Its protein is CASSPPPGGAPEQYF. This rearrangement joins TRBV27 to TRBJ2-7; TRBD2 agrees at 8 bases. The CDR3 is 15 residues long. CDR1 is MNHEY, CDR2 SMNVEV, per germline (reference sequence). Trimming cost V 5 bases and J 6 bases; bases outside gene matches: 12.

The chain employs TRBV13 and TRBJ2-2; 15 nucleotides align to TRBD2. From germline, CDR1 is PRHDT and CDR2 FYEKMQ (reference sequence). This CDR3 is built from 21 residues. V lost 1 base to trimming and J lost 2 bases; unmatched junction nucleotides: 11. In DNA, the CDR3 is TGTGCCAGCAGCTTAGCGTACGGTGGACTAGCGGGGGGGATAAACACCGGGGAGCTGTTTTTT. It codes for CASSLAYGGLAGGINTGELFF.

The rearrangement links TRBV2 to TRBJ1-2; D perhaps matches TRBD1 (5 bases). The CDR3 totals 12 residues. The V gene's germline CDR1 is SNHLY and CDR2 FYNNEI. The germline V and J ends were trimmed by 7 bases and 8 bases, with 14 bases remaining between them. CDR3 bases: TGTGCCAGCACCCTCCAGGGTTACGGCTACACCTTC. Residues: CASTLQGYGYTF.